These T cell receptor beta chains were read from a single sample in a study of blood T cell repertoires in COVID-19. The method was immunoSEQ multiplex PCR; TCRdb's version includes in-frame clones alone and lacks a portion of them. The table has roughly 36,000 clones, roughly 94% seen once. The sequenced sample consisted of peripheral blood. The receptors derive from a human donor with active COVID-19. The donor label of this sample is uncertain. Each CDR3 is given with its conserved first and last residue. The D gene is left open where the match is weak. Only part of the rows carry a size: once, few, many, or a class if the clone is expanded.

v_call	cdr3_length	j_call	d_call	clone_size	cdr3_aa	cdr3_nt
TRBV6-6	14	TRBJ1-4	.	.	CASSRDKVNEKLFF	TGTGCCAGCAGTAGGGACAAAGTTAATGAAAAACTGTTTTTT
TRBV4-3	16	TRBJ2-4	.	.	CASSQGLLLAKNIQYF	TGCGCCAGCAGCCAAGGTCTACTGTTAGCCAAAAACATTCAGTACTTC
TRBV19	11	TRBJ2-2	.	.	CAKNGTGELFF	TGTGCCAAAAACGGCACCGGGGAGCTGTTTTTT
TRBV6-4	14	TRBJ2-1	TRBD2	.	CASSGGSGGNEQFF	TGTGCCAGCAGTGGGGGTAGCGGGGGTAATGAGCAGTTCTTC
TRBV6-1	16	TRBJ2-5	TRBD2	few	CASSDGPGGAGETQYF	TGTGCCAGCAGTGATGGACCGGGGGGGGCGGGAGAGACCCAGTACTTC
TRBV7-2	14	TRBJ1-2	.	.	CASSPRQALYGYTF	TGTGCCAGCAGCCCAAGACAGGCGCTCTATGGCTACACCTTC
TRBV13	17	TRBJ1-6	TRBD1	.	CASSPRDRGSYNSPLHF	TGTGCCAGCAGCCCAAGGGACAGGGGTTCCTATAATTCACCCCTCCACTTT
TRBV7-9	19	TRBJ2-3	TRBD2	.	CASSPGPGLAPPSTDTQYF	TGTGCCAGCAGCCCCGGGCCGGGACTAGCTCCACCCAGCACAGATACGCAGTATTTT
TRBV5-4	14	TRBJ2-7	TRBD2	once	CASSNGGETYEQYF	TGTGCCAGCAGCAACGGGGGGGAGACCTACGAGCAGTACTTC
TRBV19	16	TRBJ2-6	.	.	CASTRGFTSGANVLTF	TGTGCCAGTACGCGCGGGTTTACCTCTGGGGCCAACGTCCTGACTTTC
TRBV11-2	17	TRBJ2-2	TRBD1	.	CASSSLRGRVNTGELFF	TGTGCCAGCAGCTCCCTCAGGGGGCGGGTTAACACCGGGGAGCTGTTTTTT
TRBV6-5	15	TRBJ2-7	TRBD1	once	CASRTGTGPFYEQYF	TGTGCCAGCAGGACCGGGACAGGACCTTTCTACGAGCAGTACTTC
TRBV5-1	12	TRBJ1-2	.	.	CASSDKVLGYTF	TGCGCCAGCAGTGACAAGGTACTTGGCTACACCTTC
TRBV15	17	TRBJ2-7	TRBD2	.	CATSSTPLAGERYEQYF	TGTGCCACCAGCTCCACCCCCTTAGCGGGGGAGAGGTACGAGCAGTACTTC
TRBV12-3/TRBV12-4	13	TRBJ2-4	.	few	CATGASAQNIQYF	TGTGCCACTGGGGCTAGCGCCCAAAACATTCAGTACTTC
TRBV10-1	17	TRBJ2-5	.	.	CASSEGQRNREQETQYF	TGCGCCAGCAGTGAGGGGCAACGCAACAGGGAACAAGAGACCCAGTACTTC
TRBV5-4	17	TRBJ2-7	.	.	CASSLAVGQNYYYEQYF	TGTGCCAGCAGCTTGGCAGTCGGACAGAACTATTACTACGAGCAGTACTTC
TRBV10-1	18	TRBJ1-6	TRBD1	.	CASSEGDREVHYNSPLHF	TGCGCCAGCAGTGAAGGGGACAGGGAAGTTCACTATAATTCACCCCTCCACTTT
TRBV7-2	18	TRBJ2-6	.	.	CASSLEGGRGSGANVLTF	TGTGCCAGCAGCTTAGAGGGTGGACGGGGTAGTGGGGCCAACGTCCTGACTTTC
TRBV19	17	TRBJ1-5	TRBD1	.	CASTMRDTGVNNQPQHF	TGTGCCAGTACCATGCGGGACACAGGGGTCAATAATCAGCCCCAGCATTTT
TRBV6-5	14	TRBJ2-1	TRBD1	.	CASKSTGGLNEQFF	TGTGCCAGCAAAAGTACAGGGGGGCTCAATGAGCAGTTCTTC
TRBV6-4	18	TRBJ2-5	TRBD2	.	CASSDSRLAGGPQETQYF	TGTGCCAGCAGTGACTCTCGACTAGCGGGAGGGCCCCAAGAGACCCAGTACTTC
TRBV24-1	15	TRBJ2-7	.	.	CATSDPGSRSYEQYF	TGTGCCACCAGTGATCCCGGGTCGCGATCTTACGAGCAGTACTTC